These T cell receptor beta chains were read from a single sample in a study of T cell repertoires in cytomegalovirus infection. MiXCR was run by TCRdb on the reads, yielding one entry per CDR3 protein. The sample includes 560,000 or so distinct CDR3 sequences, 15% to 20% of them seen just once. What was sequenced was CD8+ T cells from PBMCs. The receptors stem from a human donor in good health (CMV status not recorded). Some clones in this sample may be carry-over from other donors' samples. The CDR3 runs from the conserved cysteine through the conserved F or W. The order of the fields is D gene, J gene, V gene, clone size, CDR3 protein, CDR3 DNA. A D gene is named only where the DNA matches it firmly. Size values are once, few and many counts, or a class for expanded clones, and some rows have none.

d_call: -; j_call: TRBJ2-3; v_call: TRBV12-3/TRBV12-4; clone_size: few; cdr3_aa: CASNIGPRTDTQYF; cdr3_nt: TGTGCCAGCAACATAGGGCCTCGCACAGATACGCAGTATTTT
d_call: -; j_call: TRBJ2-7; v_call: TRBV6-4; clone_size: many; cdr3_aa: CASSDSHSTGLSSYEQYF; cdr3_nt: TGTGCCAGCAGTGACTCGCATAGTACGGGGTTGAGCTCCTACGAGCAGTACTTC
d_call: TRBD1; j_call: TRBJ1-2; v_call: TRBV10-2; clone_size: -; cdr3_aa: CASSEPGQGMEGYTF; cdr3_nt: TGCGCCAGCAGTGAGCCGGGACAGGGGATGGAAGGCTACACCTTC
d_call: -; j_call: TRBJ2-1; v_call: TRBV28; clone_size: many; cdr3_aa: CASSSTQSSYNEQFF; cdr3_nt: TGTGCCAGCAGCTCCACGCAAAGCTCCTACAATGAGCAGTTCTTC
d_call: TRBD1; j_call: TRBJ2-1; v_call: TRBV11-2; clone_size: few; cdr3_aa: CASSPRDRDKFF; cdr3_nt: TGTGCCAGCAGCCCCCGGGACAGGGACAAGTTCTTC
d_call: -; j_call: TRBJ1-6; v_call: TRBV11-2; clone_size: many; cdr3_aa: CASSLGGGANSPLHF; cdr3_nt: TGTGCCAGCAGCTTAGGTGGGGGAGCTAATTCACCCCTCCACTTT
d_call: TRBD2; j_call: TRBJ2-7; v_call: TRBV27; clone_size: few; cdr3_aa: CASSPSVGGANYEQYF; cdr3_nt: TGTGCCAGCAGTCCCTCTGTCGGGGGGGCTAACTACGAGCAGTACTTC
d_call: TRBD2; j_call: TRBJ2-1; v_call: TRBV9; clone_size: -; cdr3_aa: CASSPSGFYNEQFF; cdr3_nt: TGTGCCAGCAGCCCTAGCGGTTTCTACAATGAGCAGTTCTTC
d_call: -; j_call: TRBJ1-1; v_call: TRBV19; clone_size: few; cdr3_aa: CASSWTVKMNTEAFF; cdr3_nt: TGTGCCAGTAGTTGGACAGTCAAGATGAACACTGAAGCTTTCTTT
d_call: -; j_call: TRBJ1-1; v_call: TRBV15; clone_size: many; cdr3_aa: CATSRDFRGEGTEAFF; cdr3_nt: TGTGCCACCAGCAGAGACTTCAGGGGAGAGGGCACTGAAGCTTTCTTT
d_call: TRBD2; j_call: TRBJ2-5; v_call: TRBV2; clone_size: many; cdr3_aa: CASRAGAVVLTEETQYF; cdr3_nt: TGTGCCAGCAGGGCGGGAGCGGTGGTTTTAACTGAAGAGACCCAGTACTTC
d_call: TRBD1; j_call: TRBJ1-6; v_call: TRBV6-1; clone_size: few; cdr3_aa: CASCARRDRINSPLHF; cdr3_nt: TGTGCCAGCTGCGCGCGGAGGGACAGAATCAATTCACCCCTCCACTTT
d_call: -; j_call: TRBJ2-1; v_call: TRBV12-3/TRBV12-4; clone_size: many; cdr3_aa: CASSPRANEQFF; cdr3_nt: TGTGCCAGCAGTCCGCGGGCTAATGAGCAGTTCTTC
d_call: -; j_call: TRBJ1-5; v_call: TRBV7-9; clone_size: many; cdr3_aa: CASSSTVGNQPQHF; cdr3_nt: TGTGCCAGCAGCTCCACAGTAGGCAATCAGCCCCAGCATTTT
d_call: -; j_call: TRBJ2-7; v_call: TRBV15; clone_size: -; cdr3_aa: CATSRDPHEQYF; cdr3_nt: TGTGCCACCAGCAGAGATCCCCACGAGCAGTACTTC
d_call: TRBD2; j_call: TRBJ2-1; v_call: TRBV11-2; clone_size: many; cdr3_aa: CASSRTSGDRNEQFF; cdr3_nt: TGTGCCAGCAGCCGGACTAGCGGGGACAGGAATGAGCAGTTCTTC
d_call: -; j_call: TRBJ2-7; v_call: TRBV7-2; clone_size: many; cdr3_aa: CASSFFRGGISYEQYF; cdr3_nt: TGTGCCAGCAGCTTTTTTCGGGGCGGGATCTCCTACGAGCAGTACTTC
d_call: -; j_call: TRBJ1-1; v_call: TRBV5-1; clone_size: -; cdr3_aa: CASSEDTGNTEAFF; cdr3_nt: TGCGCCAGCAGTGAGGACACTGGGAACACTGAAGCTTTCTTT
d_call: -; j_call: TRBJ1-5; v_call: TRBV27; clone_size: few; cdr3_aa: CASTEVPGRPQHF; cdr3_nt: TGTGCCAGCACCGAGGTCCCAGGCCGGCCCCAGCATTTT
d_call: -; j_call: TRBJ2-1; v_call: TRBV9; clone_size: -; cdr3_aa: CASRAGGGNNEQFF; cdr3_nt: TGTGCCAGCAGAGCCGGTGGGGGGAACAATGAGCAGTTCTTC
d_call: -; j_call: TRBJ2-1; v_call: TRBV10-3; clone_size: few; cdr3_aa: CAIRPSDSSYNEQFF; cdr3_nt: TGTGCCATTCGACCTTCGGACAGCTCCTACAATGAGCAGTTCTTC
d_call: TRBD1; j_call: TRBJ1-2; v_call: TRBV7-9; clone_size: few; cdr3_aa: CASSQGGGDGYTF; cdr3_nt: TGTGCCAGCAGCCAGGGAGGGGGCGATGGCTACACCTTC
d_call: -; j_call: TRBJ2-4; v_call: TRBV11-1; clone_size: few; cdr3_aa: CASSSISNTEKNIQYF; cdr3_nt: TGTGCCAGCAGCTCAATCTCCAACACCGAAAAAAACATTCAGTACTTC
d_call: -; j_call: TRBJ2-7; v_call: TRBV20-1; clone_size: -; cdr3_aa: CSASPSYEQYF; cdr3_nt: TGCAGTGCTAGTCCTTCCTACGAGCAGTACTTC
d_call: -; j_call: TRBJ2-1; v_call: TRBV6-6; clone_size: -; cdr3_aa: CASSAVGAGSYNEQFF; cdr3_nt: TGTGCCAGCAGTGCCGTCGGGGCGGGCTCCTACAATGAGCAGTTCTTC
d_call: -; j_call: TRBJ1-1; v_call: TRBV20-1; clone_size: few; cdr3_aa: CRITGRRMNTEAFF; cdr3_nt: TGCAGGATAACAGGGAGACGCATGAACACTGAAGCTTTCTTT
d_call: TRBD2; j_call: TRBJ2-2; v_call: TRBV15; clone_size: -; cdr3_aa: CATSRARLAGVGELFF; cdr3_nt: TGTGCCACCAGCAGAGCGCGGCTAGCGGGAGTTGGGGAGCTGTTTTTT
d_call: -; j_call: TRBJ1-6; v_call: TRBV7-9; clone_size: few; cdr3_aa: CASSFVRGIESPLHF; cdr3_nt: TGTGCCAGCAGCTTCGTTAGAGGGATAGAATCACCCCTCCACTTT
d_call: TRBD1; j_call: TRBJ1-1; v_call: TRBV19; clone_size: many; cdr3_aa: CASSNRGDTEAFF; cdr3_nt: TGTGCCAGTAGTAACAGGGGCGACACTGAAGCTTTCTTT
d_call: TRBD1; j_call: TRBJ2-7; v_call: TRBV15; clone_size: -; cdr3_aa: CATSRFPGTGSSYEQYF; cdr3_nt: TGTGCCACCAGCAGGTTCCCCGGGACAGGGAGCTCCTACGAGCAGTACTTC
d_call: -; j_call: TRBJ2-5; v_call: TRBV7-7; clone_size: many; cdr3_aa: CASSLGDWETQYF; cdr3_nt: TGTGCCAGCAGCTTGGGGGATTGGGAGACCCAGTACTTC
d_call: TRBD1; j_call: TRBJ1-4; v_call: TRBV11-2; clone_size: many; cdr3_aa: CASSVRTGAINEKLFF; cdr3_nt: TGTGCCAGCAGCGTTCGGACAGGGGCTATTAATGAAAAACTGTTTTTT
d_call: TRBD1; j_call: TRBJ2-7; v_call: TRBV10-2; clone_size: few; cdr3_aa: CASSESILHLRQGYEQYF; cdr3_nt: TGCGCCAGCAGTGAGTCGATCCTGCACCTGAGACAGGGCTACGAGCAGTACTTC
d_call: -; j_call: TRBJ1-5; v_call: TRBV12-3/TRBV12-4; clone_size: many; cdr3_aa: CASSLSGSSNQPQHF; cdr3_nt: TGTGCCAGCAGTTTATCAGGGAGTAGCAATCAGCCCCAGCATTTT
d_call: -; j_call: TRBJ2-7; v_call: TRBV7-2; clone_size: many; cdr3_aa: CASSSPDGGSGYEQYF; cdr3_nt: TGTGCCAGCAGCTCACCCGATGGGGGGTCAGGCTACGAGCAGTACTTC
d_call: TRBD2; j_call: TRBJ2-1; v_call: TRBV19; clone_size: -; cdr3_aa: CASSIPGLAANEQFF; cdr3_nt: TGTGCCAGTAGTATCCCGGGACTAGCGGCCAATGAGCAGTTCTTC
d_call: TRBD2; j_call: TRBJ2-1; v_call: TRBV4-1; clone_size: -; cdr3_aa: CASSREREGSETSEQFF; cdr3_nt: TGCGCCAGCAGCCGAGAACGGGAGGGATCGGAAACGAGTGAGCAGTTCTTC
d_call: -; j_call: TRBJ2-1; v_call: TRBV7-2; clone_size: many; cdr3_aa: CASSSRLDNEQFF; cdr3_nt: TGTGCCAGCAGCTCAAGACTAGACAATGAGCAGTTCTTC
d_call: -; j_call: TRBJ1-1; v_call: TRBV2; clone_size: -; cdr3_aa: CASADGKAFF; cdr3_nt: TGTGCCAGCGCGGACGGCAAAGCTTTCTTT
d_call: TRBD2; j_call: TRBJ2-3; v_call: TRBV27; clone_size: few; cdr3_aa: CASRWRGGQDTQYF; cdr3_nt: TGTGCCAGCAGGTGGCGGGGGGGCCAAGATACGCAGTATTTT
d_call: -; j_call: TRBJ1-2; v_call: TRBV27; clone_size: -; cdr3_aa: CASSPGLLSYGYTF; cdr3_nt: TGTGCCAGCAGTCCGGGACTCCTTAGCTATGGCTACACCTTC
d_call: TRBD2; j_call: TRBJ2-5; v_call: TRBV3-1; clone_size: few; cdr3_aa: CASSGGARTSDQETQYF; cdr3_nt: TGTGCCAGCAGCGGGGGGGCGCGGACTAGCGATCAAGAGACCCAGTACTTC
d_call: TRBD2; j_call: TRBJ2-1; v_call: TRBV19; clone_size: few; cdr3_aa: CASTGTSDVPSSYNEQFF; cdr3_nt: TGTGCCAGTACCGGGACTAGCGACGTACCGAGCTCCTACAATGAGCAGTTCTTC
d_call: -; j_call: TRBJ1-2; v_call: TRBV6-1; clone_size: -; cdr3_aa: CASSEVRAFGYTF; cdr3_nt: TGTGCCAGCAGTGAAGTTAGGGCATTCGGCTACACCTTC
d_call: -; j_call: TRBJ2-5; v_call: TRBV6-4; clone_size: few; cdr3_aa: CASSDSPTGQETQYF; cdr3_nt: TGTGCCAGCAGTGACTCCCCTACGGGGCAAGAGACCCAGTACTTC
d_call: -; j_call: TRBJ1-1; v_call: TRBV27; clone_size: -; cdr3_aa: CASRPWEVNTEAFF; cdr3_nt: TGTGCCAGCAGACCGTGGGAGGTGAACACTGAAGCTTTCTTT
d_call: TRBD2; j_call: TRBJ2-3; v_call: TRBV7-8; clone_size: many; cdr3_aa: CASSSGLGETDTQYF; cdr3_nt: TGTGCCAGCAGCTCGGGACTAGGGGAGACAGATACGCAGTATTTT
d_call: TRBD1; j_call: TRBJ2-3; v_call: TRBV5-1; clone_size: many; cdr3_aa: CASTRGQGTDTQYF; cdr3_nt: TGCGCCAGCACCCGGGGACAGGGCACAGATACGCAGTATTTT
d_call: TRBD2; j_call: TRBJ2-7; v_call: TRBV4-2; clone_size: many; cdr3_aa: CASSQRESRYEQYF; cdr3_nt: TGTGCCAGCAGCCAGCGGGAGTCTAGATACGAGCAGTACTTC
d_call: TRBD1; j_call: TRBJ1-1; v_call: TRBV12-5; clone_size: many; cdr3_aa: CASGSGQGLNTEAFF; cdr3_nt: TGTGCTAGTGGCTCGGGACAGGGGTTAAACACTGAAGCTTTCTTT
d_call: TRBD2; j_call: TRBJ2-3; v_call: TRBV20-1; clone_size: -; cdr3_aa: CSATLAGGRTDTQYF; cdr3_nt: TGCAGTGCCACTTTAGCGGGAGGACGCACAGATACGCAGTATTTT
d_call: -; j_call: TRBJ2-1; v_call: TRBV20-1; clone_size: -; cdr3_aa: CSARDRVRDALLF; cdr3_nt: TGCAGTGCTAGAGATAGGGTGAGGGATGCTTTGCTCTTC